This T cell receptor (beta chain) was recovered during a study of cytomegalovirus exposure and HLA in healthy donors. Healthy bone marrow donors formed the donor group. This clone has just a few counts. The antigen remains undetermined. There are 14 residues in the CDR3. With 2 bases removed from V and 6 bases from J, the gap between germline ends came to 14 bases. In germline, CDR1 is SGHDT, CDR2 YYEEEE. Vbeta (60) and Jbeta (13) primers were used in the PCR. Profiling relied on immunoSEQ multiplex PCR, and the TCRdb table lists in-frame clones only, not all of them. In the table there are 73,000 or so clones, over 60% of which are singletons. The study's findings and limits: Most of the TCR beta V segments (in an earlier analysis) were productive either about 87% or about 30% of the time.

The specimen sequenced was PBMCs. V usage is TRBV5-6 and J usage is TRBJ1-1; D remains ambiguous. The receptor was derived from a middle-aged woman in good health and CMV-seropositive. The CDR3 coding sequence is TGTGCCAGCAGCTTTTCGCTCGCCTCGGCTGAAGCTTTCTTT. Translation gives CASSFSLASAEAFF.